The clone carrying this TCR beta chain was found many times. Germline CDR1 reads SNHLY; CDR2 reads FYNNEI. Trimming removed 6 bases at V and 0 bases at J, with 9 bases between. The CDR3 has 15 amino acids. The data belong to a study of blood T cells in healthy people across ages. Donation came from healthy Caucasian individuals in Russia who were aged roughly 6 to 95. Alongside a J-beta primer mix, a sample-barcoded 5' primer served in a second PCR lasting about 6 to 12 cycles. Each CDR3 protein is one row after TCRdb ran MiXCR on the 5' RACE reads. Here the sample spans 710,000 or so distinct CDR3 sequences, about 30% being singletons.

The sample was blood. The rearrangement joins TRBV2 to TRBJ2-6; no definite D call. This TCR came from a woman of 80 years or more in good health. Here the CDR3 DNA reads TGTGCCAGCAGCAAACAGAGCTCTGGGGCCAACGTCCTGACTTTC. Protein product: CASSKQSSGANVLTF.